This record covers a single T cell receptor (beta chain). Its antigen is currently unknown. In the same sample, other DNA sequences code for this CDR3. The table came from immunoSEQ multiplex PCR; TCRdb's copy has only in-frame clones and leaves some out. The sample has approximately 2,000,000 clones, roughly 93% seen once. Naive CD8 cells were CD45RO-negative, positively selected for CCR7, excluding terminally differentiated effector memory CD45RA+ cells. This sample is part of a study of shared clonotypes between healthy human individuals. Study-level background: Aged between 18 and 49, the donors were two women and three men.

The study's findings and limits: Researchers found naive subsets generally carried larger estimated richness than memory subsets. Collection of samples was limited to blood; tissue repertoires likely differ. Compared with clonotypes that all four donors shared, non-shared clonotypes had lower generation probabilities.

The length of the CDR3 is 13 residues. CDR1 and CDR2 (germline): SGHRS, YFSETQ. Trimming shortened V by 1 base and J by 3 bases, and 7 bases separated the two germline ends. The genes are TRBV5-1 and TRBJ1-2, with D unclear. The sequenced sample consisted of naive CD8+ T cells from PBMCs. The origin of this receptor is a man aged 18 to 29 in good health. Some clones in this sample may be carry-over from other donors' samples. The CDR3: CASSLRGDYGYTF. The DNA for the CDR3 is TGCGCCAGCAGCTTGCGTGGAGACTATGGCTACACCTTC.